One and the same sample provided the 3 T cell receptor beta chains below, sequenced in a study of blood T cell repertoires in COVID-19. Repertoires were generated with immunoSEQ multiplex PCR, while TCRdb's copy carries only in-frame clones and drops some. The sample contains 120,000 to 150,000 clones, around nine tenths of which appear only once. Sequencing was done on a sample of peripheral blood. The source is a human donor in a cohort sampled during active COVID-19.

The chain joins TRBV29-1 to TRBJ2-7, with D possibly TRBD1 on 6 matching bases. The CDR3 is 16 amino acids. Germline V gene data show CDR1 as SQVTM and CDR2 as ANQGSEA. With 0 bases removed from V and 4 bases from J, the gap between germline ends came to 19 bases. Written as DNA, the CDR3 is TGCAGCGTTGAAGATCGTGGGACAAGGGTTGGGTACGAGCAGTACTTC. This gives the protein CSVEDRGTRVGYEQYF.

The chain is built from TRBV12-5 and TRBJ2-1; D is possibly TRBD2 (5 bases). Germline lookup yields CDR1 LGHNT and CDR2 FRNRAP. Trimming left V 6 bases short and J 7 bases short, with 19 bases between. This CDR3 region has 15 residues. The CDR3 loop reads CASGQWAERENEQFF. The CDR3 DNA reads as TGTGCTAGTGGCCAATGGGCCGAGAGGGAGAATGAGCAGTTCTTC.

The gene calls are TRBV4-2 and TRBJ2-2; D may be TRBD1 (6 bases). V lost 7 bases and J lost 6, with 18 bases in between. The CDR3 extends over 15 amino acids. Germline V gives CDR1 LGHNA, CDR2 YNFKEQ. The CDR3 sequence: CASTPQGPLPGELFF. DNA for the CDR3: TGTGCCAGCACCCCACAGGGCCCCCTCCCCGGGGAGCTGTTTTTT.